What follows describes a single TCR beta chain. The CDR3 loop spans 17 amino acids. The data derive from a study of blood T cell repertoires in COVID-19. Study-level background: Acute and convalescent COVID-19 samples came from the United States, Italy and Spain. In each case, the material was cDNA or gDNA derived from T cells, B-cell-depleted T cells, or PBMCs.

The table came from immunoSEQ multiplex PCR; TCRdb's copy has only in-frame clones and leaves some out. The data hold tens of thousands of clones, with roughly four fifths observed a single time. The sample consisted of peripheral blood. This TCR was recovered from a human donor in a cohort sampled during active COVID-19. V usage is TRBV21-1 and J usage is TRBJ1-1. TRBV21-1 constitutes a pseudogene. CDR3 residues: CASSKDPGRGKNTEAFF. In nucleotides, the CDR3 is TGTGCCAGCAGCAAAGACCCGGGGCGGGGAAAGAACACTGAAGCTTTCTTT.